These 28 T cell receptor beta chains were sequenced from one sample in a study of OX40 agonist ivuxolimab in advanced cancers. Profiled with immunoSEQ multiplex PCR; TCRdb holds only in-frame clones, not every one. The sample lists tens of thousands of clones, around 90% occurring once. The sample in question was CD4+ or CD8+ T cells sorted from blood, obtained in a trial of the OX40 agonist ivuxolimab. Source of these receptors: an adult with an advanced solid tumor such as melanoma, head and neck, liver or kidney cancer.

This chain uses TRBV6-1 with TRBJ2-5, with 7 bases fitting TRBD2. V shed 0 bases and J 2 bases; nucleotides not matched to a gene: 3. The CDR3 runs to 15 residues. CDR1 is MNHNS and CDR2 is SASEGT in the germline V gene. As DNA, the CDR3 is TGTGCCAGCAGTGAAGCGCCGGGACTACAAGAGACCCAGTACTTC. Its protein is CASSEAPGLQETQYF.

The chain joins TRBV15 to TRBJ1-5; maybe TRBD1 (6 bases). Trimming cost V 3 bases and J 2 bases, with 20 bases left between them. Germline-derived CDR1 and CDR2 are LNHNV and YYDKDF (reference sequence). This CDR3 has 18 residues. CDR3 in DNA: TGTGCCACCAGCAGGAAACTGGACAGTCGAGATGGCAATCAGCCCCAGCATTTT. Translated, it gives CATSRKLDSRDGNQPQHF. Variable domain in full (rest from reference TRBV15 and TRBJ1-5): DAMVIQNPRYQVTQFGKPVTLSCSQTLNHNVMYWYQQKSSQAPKLLFHYYDKDFNNEADTPDNFQSRRPNTSFCFLDIRSPGLGDTAMYLCATSRKLDSRDGNQPQHFGDGTRLSIL.

J is TRBJ1-1 and V is TRBV6-4, with D unresolved. The germline gives CDR1 MRHNA, CDR2 SNTAGT. The CDR3 has 13 residues. V lost 0 bases and J lost 0, with 2 bases in between. The CDR3 nucleotides read TGTGCCAGCAGTGACTCGCTGAACACTGAAGCTTTCTTT. It specifies CASSDSLNTEAFF.

The chain links TRBV19 to TRBJ1-1; D call uncertain. This CDR3 region has 14 residues. Germline values: CDR1 LNHDA, CDR2 SQIVND (reference sequence). The ends were cut back, 5 bases at V and 1 base at J, with 11 bases in the middle. The CDR3 nucleotides are TGTGCCAGTAGTTCCTACAGAGAGAACACTGAAGCTTTCTTT. Encoded protein: CASSSYRENTEAFF.

V usage is TRBV6-6 and J usage is TRBJ1-1; D gene ambiguous. The CDR3 length is 16 residues. The V end lost 4 bases, the J end lost 4 bases, and 19 bases lay between the germline ends. Germline CDR1 is MNHNY and CDR2 is SVGAGI (reference sequence). The CDR3 protein is CASSSTVRFEGTEAFF. DNA of the CDR3: TGTGCCAGCAGTTCTACCGTGCGGTTTGAGGGCACTGAAGCTTTCTTT.

The chain is built from TRBV6-5 and TRBJ1-1; D is undetermined. The germline V gene has CDR1 MNHEY and CDR2 SVGAGI. V lost 6 bases and J 8 bases, leaving 10 bases between the germline ends. This CDR3 contains 11 residues. CDR3 nucleotide sequence: TGTGCCAGCAGCCCCGGGAACGAAGCTTTCTTT. Protein sequence: CASSPGNEAFF.

The CDR3 region has the DNA TGTGCCAGCAGCGTAGACGGGGGGGCCCGTGAAGAGTTCTTC. Translating it yields CASSVDGGAREEFF. The chain is built from TRBV9 and TRBJ2-1, with 8 positions matching TRBD2. V gave up 0 bases and J gave up 14 bases; unmatched junction bases: 10. Germline assignment: CDR1 SGDLS and CDR2 YYNGEE. This CDR3 is built from 14 residues.

For the CDR3, the DNA is TGTGCCAGCAGCTTAGCCGAAAGACTAGTTACAGATACGCAGTATTTT. This encodes CASSLAERLVTDTQYF. V gene TRBV7-9 combines with J gene TRBJ2-3; D possibly corresponds to TRBD2 (6 bases). CDR3 size: 16 residues. In germline, CDR1 is SEHNR, CDR2 FQNEAQ (reference sequence). Trimming took off 0 bases at V and 3 bases at J, with 13 bases between the two ends.

The chain joins TRBV6-6 to TRBJ2-7; 12 bases are a match to TRBD2. V was pared by 0 bases and J by 3 bases, with 3 bases of the junction left unmatched. CDR3 size: 16 residues. The germline CDR1 and CDR2 sequences are MNHNY and SVGAGI (reference sequence). The CDR3 coding sequence is TGTGCCAGCAGTTACTCCCTAGCGGGGGGGAACTACGAGCAGTACTTC. Protein sequence: CASSYSLAGGNYEQYF.

The chain joins TRBV4-3 to TRBJ2-3; TRBD1 aligns across 8 bases. The CDR3 covers 17 residues. Trimming cost V 0 bases and J 3 bases; bases outside gene matches: 8. CDR1 is LGHNA, CDR2 YSLEER, per germline. DNA for the CDR3: TGCGCCAGCAGCCAAGATAGGGCAGGGGGCGGTACAGATACGCAGTATTTT. Its translation: CASSQDRAGGGTDTQYF.

This clone has a single count. The chain uses TRBV27 and TRBJ2-5, with a weak D call TRBD2 (5 bases). The CDR3 runs 18 residues. Germline loops: CDR1 MNHEY, CDR2 SMNVEV (reference sequence). With 0 bases removed from V and 1 base from J, the gap between germline ends came to 18 bases. The CDR3 sequence is CASSLSYRLQRIQETQYF. The CDR3 coding sequence is TGTGCCAGCAGTTTATCGTATCGCCTACAGCGGATCCAAGAGACCCAGTACTTC.

V and J are TRBV10-3 and TRBJ1-2; the D gene is possibly TRBD1 (6 bases). The V gene's germline CDR1 is ENHRY and CDR2 SYGVKD. With 7 bases removed from V and 8 bases from J, the gap between germline ends came to 23 bases. The length of the CDR3 is 15 residues. This CDR3 is CAITPGGAAEYGYTF. The CDR3 nucleotides read TGTGCCATCACCCCTGGGGGGGCCGCCGAATACGGCTACACCTTC.

This clone has a single count. V and J are TRBV19 and TRBJ2-7; 9 bases map to TRBD1. The CDR3 totals 18 residues. J lost 5 bases, V lost 0 bases, and 14 bases had no gene match. From germline, CDR1 is LNHDA and CDR2 SQIVND (reference sequence). CDR3 sequence: CASSIDRNTGGSWNEQYF. The CDR3 nucleotides are TGTGCCAGTAGTATAGATCGGAATACAGGGGGCAGCTGGAACGAGCAGTACTTC.

The V gene is TRBV10-1, the J gene TRBJ2-3; tentatively, D is TRBD1 or TRBD2 (6 bases each). V gave up 2 bases and J gave up 0 bases, with 12 bases separating them. The length of the CDR3 is 16 residues. From germline, CDR1 is WNHNN and CDR2 SYGVQD (reference sequence). CDR3 sequence reads: CASSEVGGLSTDTQYF. The CDR3, as DNA: TGCGCCAGCAGTGAGGTCGGGGGCCTTAGCACAGATACGCAGTATTTT.

J is TRBJ1-5 and V is TRBV2; no clear D. The CDR3 consists of 18 residues. Germline CDR1 SNHLY, CDR2 FYNNEI. Trimming left V 4 bases short and J 0 bases short, with 19 bases between. The CDR3 nucleotides are TGTGCCAGCAGTGCCGGGGAAGAACAGTACTATAGCAATCAGCCCCAGCATTTT. Translation: CASSAGEEQYYSNQPQHF.

CDR3: CASSSATVAYGDSGNTIYF. CDR3 DNA: TGTGCCAGCAGTTCTGCGACAGTAGCTTATGGGGACTCTGGAAACACCATATATTTT. V gene TRBV7-9 combines with J gene TRBJ1-3; D possibly corresponds to TRBD1 (5 bases). This CDR3 region has 19 residues. V lost 6 bases to trimming and J lost 0 bases, with 24 bases between them. CDR1 and CDR2 from the germline V gene are SEHNR and FQNEAQ (reference sequence).

This chain connects TRBV7-8 to TRBJ2-3; D is unresolved. The germline V gene encodes CDR1 SGHVS and CDR2 FQNEAQ. The CDR3 contains 12 residues. V was trimmed by 5 bases and J by 2 bases, leaving 5 bases between them. In nucleotides, the CDR3 is TGTGCCAGCAGCCCCCACACAGATACGCAGTATTTT. It yields the protein CASSPHTDTQYF. The complete variable domain, with remaining parts taken from reference TRBV7-8 and TRBJ2-3, reads GAGVSQSPRYKVAKRGQDVALRCDPISGHVSLFWYQQALGQGPEFLTYFQNEAQLDKSGLPSDRFFAERPEGSVSTLKIQRTQQEDSAVYLCASSPHTDTQYFGPGTRLTVL.

The rearrangement links TRBV7-8 to TRBJ1-2; 10 nucleotides line up with TRBD1. Germline loops: CDR1 SGHVS, CDR2 FQNEAQ. This CDR3 is 15 amino acids long. V dropped 5 bases and J dropped 5; count of bases not matched to a gene: 8. CDR3 amino acids: CASSLLGGQGYGYTF. The CDR3 DNA follows: TGTGCCAGCAGCCTCCTGGGGGGACAGGGGTATGGCTACACCTTC.

V is TRBV9 and J is TRBJ2-2; D gene ambiguous. V was clipped by 5 bases and J by 1 base, with 3 bases between them. This CDR3 is built from 12 residues. Germline V CDR1 and CDR2: SGDLS, YYNGEE. CDR3 DNA sequence: TGTGCCAGCAGTGAGAACACCGGGGAGCTGTTTTTT. Protein sequence: CASSENTGELFF. The entire variable domain, with the rest obtained from reference TRBV9 and TRBJ2-2, is as follows: DSGVTQTPKHLITATGQRVTLRCSPRSGDLSVYWYQQSLDQGLQFLIQYYNGEERAKGNILERFSAQQFPDLHSELNLSSLELGDSALYFCASSENTGELFFGEGSRLTVL.

This chain connects TRBV4-3 to TRBJ1-2; the D gene is possibly TRBD1 (6 bases). Germline CDR1 reads LGHNA; CDR2 reads YSLEER. Deletions cut 0 bases from V and 4 bases from J, with 12 bases between. The CDR3 is made up of 15 amino acids. The CDR3 DNA reads TGCGCCAGCAGCCAAGATAACAGGGAGCCCTATGGCTACACCTTC. Its protein product is CASSQDNREPYGYTF.

This clone was counted a single time. J is TRBJ2-7 and V is TRBV7-9, with 7 nucleotides matching TRBD1. Germline V CDR1 and CDR2: SEHNR, FQNEAQ (reference sequence). With V trimmed by 4 bases and J by 3 bases, 9 bases remained unmatched. The CDR3 covers 15 residues. The chain's CDR3 is CASSSTDRRLYEQYF. CDR3 in DNA: TGTGCCAGCAGCTCCACGGACAGGCGCCTCTACGAGCAGTACTTC.

The chain employs TRBV19 and TRBJ1-2; D is possibly TRBD1 (6 bases). This CDR3 is built from 12 residues. CDR1 and CDR2 from the germline V gene are LNHDA and SQIVND (reference sequence). The V end was cut by 3 bases, the J end by 8 bases, with 10 bases between. In nucleotides, the CDR3 is TGTGCCAGTAGTATGGGGGCCTCGGGCTACACCTTC. This gives the protein CASSMGASGYTF.

The chain is built from TRBV11-2 and TRBJ1-1; no reliable D call. Germline CDR1 and CDR2: SGHAT and FQNNGV. This CDR3 region has 13 residues. The ends were cut back, 3 bases at V and 4 bases at J, with 9 bases in the middle. The CDR3 DNA is TGTGCCAGCAGCTTTACGACGGGCACTGAAGCTTTCTTT. Translating it yields CASSFTTGTEAFF.

This chain links TRBV4-2 with TRBJ2-7, with D uncertain. V was shortened by 8 bases and J by 2 bases, with 7 bases between the two germline ends. The CDR3 sequence is 11 residues long. The germline V gene encodes CDR1 LGHNA and CDR2 YNFKEQ. CDR3 bases: TGTGCCAGCGCTAACACCTACGAGCAGTACTTC. Protein product: CASANTYEQYF.

As concerns this clone: The sample contains more than one DNA sequence encoding this CDR3. The rearrangement uses TRBV7-6 and TRBJ2-7; perhaps TRBD2 as D (6 bases). CDR1 and CDR2 from the germline V gene are SGHVS and FNYEAQ. The CDR3 is 13 amino acids. The ends were cut back, 0 bases at V and 3 bases at J, with 6 bases in the middle. The CDR3, as DNA: TGTGCCAGCAGCTTAGCGGGGGGCTACGAGCAGTACTTC. It translates to CASSLAGGYEQYF.

J is TRBJ2-2 and V is TRBV29-1; TRBD1 might be the D (6 bases). The CDR3 length is 14 residues. Trimming pared 5 bases from V and 7 bases from J, leaving 17 bases between. Per germline, CDR1 SQVTM and CDR2 ANQGSEA. CDR3 sequence: CSVRGGDNGGELFF. CDR3 in DNA: TGCAGCGTTCGAGGTGGGGACAACGGCGGGGAGCTGTTTTTT.

The chain is built from TRBV5-6 and TRBJ2-2; the D gene is possibly TRBD1 (6 bases). This CDR3 spans 15 amino acids. Looked up from germline, CDR1 is SGHDT and CDR2 is YYEEEE. V lost 0 bases to trimming and J lost 4 bases, with 10 bases between them. CDR3 in amino acids: CASSLAADSTGELFF. The CDR3 nucleotides are TGTGCCAGCAGCTTGGCCGCGGACAGCACCGGGGAGCTGTTTTTT.

J is TRBJ2-1 and V is TRBV7-9, with TRBD2 matching 9 bases. The CDR3 is 13 amino acids. V was pared by 7 bases and J by 9 bases, with 7 bases of the junction left unmatched. Germline-derived CDR1 and CDR2 are SEHNR and FQNEAQ (reference sequence). The CDR3 region is CASTWGLAFEQFF. CDR3 sequence (DNA): TGTGCCAGCACCTGGGGACTAGCTTTTGAGCAGTTCTTC.